These 10 T cell receptor beta chains were all obtained from the same sample, sequenced in a study of blood T cell repertoires in COVID-19. The protocol was immunoSEQ multiplex PCR, while the TCRdb copy is restricted to in-frame clones and leaves out a portion. The table shows about 130,000 clones, with approximately 74% occurring only once. Input material: peripheral blood. The receptor set was obtained from a woman in her seventies with acute or convalescent COVID-19.

The chain joins TRBV29-1 to TRBJ2-2; tentatively, D is TRBD1 (6 bases). Deletions cut 7 bases from V and 0 bases from J, with 12 bases between. Germline assignment: CDR1 SQVTM and CDR2 ANQGSEA. The CDR3 has 14 amino acids. In DNA form, the CDR3 reads TGCAGCGCGTCAGGACAGTCGAACACCGGGGAGCTGTTTTTT. The encoded protein is CSASGQSNTGELFF.

The chain joins TRBV18 to TRBJ2-1, with D tentatively TRBD2 (6 bases). With 7 bases removed from V and 8 bases from J, the gap between germline ends came to 21 bases. This CDR3 region has 15 residues. Germline V gene sequence: CDR1 KGHSH, CDR2 LQKENI. Written as DNA, the CDR3 is TGTGCCAGCTTATCGGGACTCCCGAGAGTCGATGAGCAGTTCTTC. Its protein is CASLSGLPRVDEQFF.

The chain carries TRBV19 and TRBJ1-5; 7 bases align to TRBD1. The V gene's germline CDR1 is LNHDA and CDR2 SQIVND (reference sequence). The V gene end was trimmed by 5 bases and the J gene end by 1 base; junction bases not matched to a gene: 8. The length of the CDR3 is 16 residues. CDR3 sequence: CASSLRTGRSNQPQHF. CDR3 nucleotides: TGTGCCAGTAGTCTCAGGACAGGTAGAAGCAATCAGCCCCAGCATTTT. Supplemented by reference TRBV19 and TRBJ1-5, the full variable domain reads DGGITQSPKYLFRKEGQNVTLSCEQNLNHDAMYWYRQDPGQGLRLIYYSQIVNDFQKGDIAEGYSVSREKKESFPLTVTSAQKNPTAFYLCASSLRTGRSNQPQHFGDGTRLSIL.

The genes are TRBV7-2 and TRBJ1-2; D not certain. In germline, CDR1 is SGHTA, CDR2 FQGNSA. Trimming stripped 2 bases from V and 0 bases from J, with 7 bases between. The CDR3 runs to 14 residues. CDR3 amino acids: CASSLLGANYGYTF. As DNA, the CDR3 is TGTGCCAGCAGCTTACTAGGAGCTAACTATGGCTACACCTTC. The full variable domain, rest sourced from reference TRBV7-2 and TRBJ1-2, is GAGVSQSPSNKVTEKGKDVELRCDPISGHTALYWYRQSLGQGLEFLIYFQGNSAPDKSGLPSDRFSAERTGGSVSTLTIQRTQQEDSAVYLCASSLLGANYGYTFGSGTRLTVV.

This clone was observed at least ten times. The chain is built from TRBV19 and TRBJ2-7; possible D gene TRBD1, 5 bases. CDR3 length: 11 residues. Trimming cost V 4 bases and J 10 bases, with 11 bases left between them. Germline V gene sequence: CDR1 LNHDA, CDR2 SQIVND (reference sequence). CDR3 bases: TGTGCCAGTAGTACCGGACAAAGACAGTACTTC. It specifies CASSTGQRQYF.

The gene calls are TRBV6-6 and TRBJ2-7; TRBD2 agrees at 8 bases. This CDR3 comprises 15 residues. Germline CDR1 and CDR2: MNHNY and SVGAGI (reference sequence). V was clipped by 6 bases and J by 2 bases; unmatched bases: 9. The chain's CDR3 is CASSFIAGFAYEQYF. The CDR3 DNA reads TGTGCCAGCAGCTTTATAGCGGGATTCGCCTACGAGCAGTACTTC.

This clone came up a few times. This chain uses TRBV29-1 with TRBJ2-5; D may be TRBD1 (6 bases). CDR1 is SQVTM, CDR2 ANQGSEA, per germline. V lost 1 base and J lost 2, with 14 bases in between. There are 15 residues in the CDR3. CDR3: CSVEGFSDSQETQYF. The CDR3 DNA is TGCAGCGTTGAAGGATTCTCGGACAGTCAAGAGACCCAGTACTTC.

Regarding this clone: One junction end does not reproduce the germline sequence, and a read error may be involved. The chain carries TRBV7-7 and TRBJ2-5; 8 positions agree with TRBD1. Germline-derived CDR1 and CDR2 are SSHAT and FNYEAQ (reference sequence). CDR3 size: 15 residues. This CDR3 is CASSLRGTGQETQYF. CDR3 nucleotides: TGTGCTAGCAGCTTGAGGGGGACAGGCCAAGAGACCCAGTACTTC.

V usage is TRBV7-8 and J usage is TRBJ2-5; 10 nucleotides agree with TRBD1. The germline V gene encodes CDR1 SGHVS and CDR2 FQNEAQ. V dropped 3 bases and J dropped 2; count of bases not matched to a gene: 6. The CDR3 is 16 amino acids. CDR3 coding DNA: TGTGCCAGCAGCTTCTCGGGACAGGGGTATCAAGAGACCCAGTACTTC. Residues: CASSFSGQGYQETQYF.

The chain has TRBV18 and TRBJ1-3, with unresolved D. Germline V lookup: CDR1 KGHSH, CDR2 LQKENI. The CDR3 runs 14 residues. The V and J ends lost 2 bases and 1 base respectively, with 6 bases between them. CDR3 sequence reads: CASSPSSSGNTIYF. The DNA of the CDR3 is TGTGCCAGCTCACCATCCTCTTCTGGAAACACCATATATTTT.